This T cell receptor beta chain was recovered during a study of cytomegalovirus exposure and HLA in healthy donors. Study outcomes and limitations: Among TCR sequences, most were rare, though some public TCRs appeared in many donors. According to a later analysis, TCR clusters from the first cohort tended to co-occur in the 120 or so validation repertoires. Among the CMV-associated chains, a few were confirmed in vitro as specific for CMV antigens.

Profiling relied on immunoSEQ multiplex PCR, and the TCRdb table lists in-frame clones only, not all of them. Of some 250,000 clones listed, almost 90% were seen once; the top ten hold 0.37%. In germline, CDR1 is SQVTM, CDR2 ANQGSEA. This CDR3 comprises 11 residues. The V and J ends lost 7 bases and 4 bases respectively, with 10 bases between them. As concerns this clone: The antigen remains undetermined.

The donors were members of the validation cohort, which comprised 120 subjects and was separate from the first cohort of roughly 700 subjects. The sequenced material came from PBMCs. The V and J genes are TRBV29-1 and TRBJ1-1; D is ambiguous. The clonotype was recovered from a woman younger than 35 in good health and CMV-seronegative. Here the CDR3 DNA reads TGCAGCGCCCCGTCGGGCACTGAAGCTTTCTTT. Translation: CSAPSGTEAFF.